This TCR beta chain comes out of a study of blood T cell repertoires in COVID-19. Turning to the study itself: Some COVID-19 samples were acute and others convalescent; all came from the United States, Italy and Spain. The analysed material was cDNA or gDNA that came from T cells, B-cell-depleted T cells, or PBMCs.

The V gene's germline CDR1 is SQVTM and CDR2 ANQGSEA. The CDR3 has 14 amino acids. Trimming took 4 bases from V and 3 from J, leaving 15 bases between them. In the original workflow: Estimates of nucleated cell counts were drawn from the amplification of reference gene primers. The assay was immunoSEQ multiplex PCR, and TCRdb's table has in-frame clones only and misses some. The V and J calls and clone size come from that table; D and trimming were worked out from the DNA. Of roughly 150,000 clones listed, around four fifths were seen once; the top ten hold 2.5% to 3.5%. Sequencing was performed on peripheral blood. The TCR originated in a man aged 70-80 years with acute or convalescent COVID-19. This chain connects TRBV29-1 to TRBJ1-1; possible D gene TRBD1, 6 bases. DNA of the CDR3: TGCAGCGTTGGTATAGGGGGGGAATACACTGAAGCTTTCTTT. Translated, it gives CSVGIGGEYTEAFF. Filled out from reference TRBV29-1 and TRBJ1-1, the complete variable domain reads SAVISQKPSRDICQRGTSLTIQCQVDSQVTMMFWYRQQPGQSLTLIATANQGSEATYESGFVIDKFPISRPNLTFSTLTVSNMSPEDSSIYLCSVGIGGEYTEAFFGQGTRLTVV.